This T cell receptor beta chain was sequenced during a study of cytomegalovirus exposure and HLA in healthy donors. Study observations and caveats: The study put some 150 TCR beta chains on its list as cytomegalovirus-associated. In a later analysis, HLA-associated beta chains showed higher expansion and lower generation probabilities than comparable chains.

The CDR3 has 15 residues. With 0 bases clipped from V and 4 bases from J, the junction kept 4 bases outside the gene matches. Germline V lookup: CDR1 SGHRS, CDR2 YFSETQ. For this clone: Its antigen is as yet unknown.

The PCR made use of 60 Vbeta and 13 Jbeta primers. Authors' data handling: Per a later analysis, the number of unique TCR beta chains was around 80 million, of which roughly 9.9 million were shared. TCRdb's copy holds only in-frame clones and misses some; the assay was immunoSEQ multiplex PCR. The V and J calls and clone size are taken from that table; D and trimming were inferred from the DNA. The sample has some 140,000 clones, approximately 87% seen once; the top ten hold less than 2%. Sequencing was carried out using PBMCs. V gene TRBV5-1 combines with J gene TRBJ1-3, with TRBD1 matching 7 bases. The receptor was isolated from a man aged 35 to 55 in good health and CMV-seronegative. The CDR3 loop reads CASSLARDSGNTIYF. The CDR3 DNA reads TGCGCCAGCAGCTTGGCTCGGGACAGCGGAAACACCATATATTTT.